This TCR beta chain was profiled in a study of blood T cell repertoires in COVID-19 (dated by TCRdb to 2018 to 2021). For context, the study as a whole: The collaborator samples originated in the United States, Italy and Spain and spanned the acute and convalescent phases of COVID-19. Sample metadata almost always included a de-identified subject ID, COVID-19 status, age in years and sex. The prospective study material was composed of cDNA or gDNA derived from T cells, B-cell-depleted T cells, or PBMCs. The repertoires were released in a freely available public database meant as a resource for research on the immune response to SARS-CoV-2. Where available, HLA class I and class II types were taken from metadata supplied by the sample provider and were not determined by assay-based typing. The dataset comprised deeply sampled blood TCRbeta repertoires from subjects exposed to, actively infected with, or recovered from COVID-19. Samples were obtained from the ongoing ImmuneRACE study (first 160 participants) and from some 1,300 subjects provided by 6 global collaborators. The study at large found these results: The amount of clinical and demographic metadata varied by source and participant and was provided uncurated.

TCRbeta CDR3 regions were amplified from genomic DNA by means of the immunoSEQ Assay, a bias-controlled multiplex PCR. In the source study's methods: The number of nucleated cells in each sample was estimated from the amplification of reference gene primers within the assay. Sequence reads were collapsed and filtered to measure the absolute abundance of every unique TCRbeta CDR3 rearrangement. For each sample, productive Simpson clonality was calculated as the square root of Simpson's diversity index over productive rearrangements. TCRdb carries this immuneACCESS record with in-frame sequences only. Its versions omit some clonotypes, under half of them owing to an unresolved V gene in the studies checked, with the rest unexplained. From that table come the V and J calls and clone size; the DNA was used to work out D and trimming. Across this sample there are a few hundred thousand clones, with about 87% seen only once. Around 3.1% of the sample belongs to the ten largest clones.

This clone was recorded only once. Its antigen specificity is not known. No quality values exist for individual bases; no much larger clone is one base distant. The CDR3 covers 14 residues, taking in both the cysteine and the phenylalanine. CDR3 DNA is the only sequence kept; it has 42 bases, read in frame from the first base. A distance of 11 bases separates the germline ends of V and J, which lose 7 bases and 0 bases respectively. Per the germline V gene (reference sequence), SGHKS is the CDR1 and YYEKEE is the CDR2. Whole blood was collected in K2EDTA tubes by collaborating institutions according to the institutions' own protocols. For TCRbeta analysis, collaborators shipped samples in one of three forms: frozen whole blood, isolated PBMCs, or DNA extracted from either of those sample types.

Sequencing was done on a sample of peripheral blood. The origin of this receptor is a man in his sixties with acute or convalescent COVID-19. Recombination connected TRBV5-5 to TRBJ1-5; matching of 5 bases hints at TRBD1 as the D gene. CDR3 protein: CASGGDYSNQPQHF. The nucleotide sequence reads TGTGCCAGCGGGGGGGACTATAGCAATCAGCCCCAGCATTTT.